One sample yielded the 26 T cell receptor beta chains listed below, sequenced in a study of T cells after yellow fever vaccination. TCRdb used MiXCR to reprocess the 5' RACE reads, holding one entry per CDR3 protein. The data show approximately 250,000 distinct CDR3 sequences, approximately 6.7% seen once. Sequencing used CD4+ T cells sorted from PBMCs, obtained on the day of the yellow fever booster vaccination. The receptors come from a man aged 25 to 45 who received the YFV17D yellow fever vaccine.

This clonotype came up many times. The chain employs TRBV5-5 and TRBJ2-7, with 8 bases identical to TRBD1. Per the germline V gene, CDR1 is SGHKS and CDR2 is YYEKEE (reference sequence). With 5 bases clipped from V and 3 bases from J, the junction kept 10 bases outside the gene matches. The CDR3 has 15 amino acids. In DNA, the CDR3 is TGTGCCAGCAGGATCGGACAGGGACAACTCTACGAGCAGTACTTC. It specifies CASRIGQGQLYEQYF.

This clonotype came up many times. The chain uses TRBV18 and TRBJ1-5, with TRBD1 matching 7 bases. J lost 4 bases, V lost 4 bases, and 4 bases had no gene match. This CDR3 has 14 amino acids. Looked up from germline, CDR1 is KGHSH and CDR2 is LQKENI. The CDR3 sequence: CASSQGAVNQPQHF. CDR3 nucleotide sequence: TGTGCCAGCTCACAGGGGGCGGTGAATCAGCCCCAGCATTTT.

This clonotype was detected only a few times. The chain combines TRBV14 with TRBJ2-1; D may match TRBD1 or TRBD2 (5 bases each). This CDR3 contains 14 residues. Trimming stripped 1 base from V and 9 bases from J, with 13 bases between. CDR1 and CDR2 (germline): SGHDN, FVKESK. The CDR3 here is CASSQGPVGGEQFF. CDR3 nucleotides: TGTGCCAGCAGCCAAGGACCCGTTGGGGGTGAGCAGTTCTTC. The full variable domain, with the rest looked up from reference TRBV14 and TRBJ2-1, is EAGVTQFPSHSVIEKGQTVTLRCDPISGHDNLYWYRRVMGKEIKFLLHFVKESKQDESGMPNNRFLAERTGGTYSTLKVQPAELEDSGVYFCASSQGPVGGEQFFGPGTRLTVL.

This clonotype appeared many times. The V call is TRBV12-3 or TRBV12-4, the J call TRBJ2-1; D is unresolved. Between the trimmed V and J ends, which lost 5 bases and 2 bases, there was a span of 1 base. The CDR3 runs 11 residues. The CDR3 here is CASSTYNEQFF. The CDR3 bases are TGTGCCAGCAGTACCTACAATGAGCAGTTCTTC.

V is TRBV6-4 and J is TRBJ2-1, with 7 bases aligning to TRBD2. CDR1 and CDR2 (germline): MRHNA, SNTAGT. V lost 3 bases to trimming and J lost 0 bases; unmatched junction nucleotides: 2. The CDR3 contains 15 residues. CDR3 amino acids: CASSEGRGSYNEQFF. The DNA of the CDR3 is TGTGCCAGCAGTGAAGGGAGGGGCTCCTACAATGAGCAGTTCTTC.

Only a few counts were recorded for this clonotype. The chain links TRBV7-9 to TRBJ2-1; D not certain. CDR1 SEHNR and CDR2 FQNEAQ come from the germline V gene (reference sequence). V was pared by 5 bases and J by 0 bases, with 8 bases between. This CDR3 region has 14 residues. CDR3 amino acids: CASSPTVSYNEQFF. CDR3 DNA: TGTGCCAGCAGCCCTACTGTCTCCTACAATGAGCAGTTCTTC.

There are a few counts of this clonotype. The V call is TRBV20-1, the J call TRBJ2-3; TRBD2 agrees at 11 bases. V gave up 1 base and J gave up 3 bases; unmatched junction bases: 6. The CDR3 runs 16 residues. The germline CDR1 and CDR2 sequences are DFQATT and SNEGSKA (reference sequence). This chain's CDR3 is CSARASSGRRTDTQYF. CDR3 DNA: TGCAGTGCTAGAGCGTCTAGCGGGAGGAGGACAGATACGCAGTATTTT.

This clonotype occurred many times. A read error may account for a junction end that differs from germline. This sequence joins TRBV20-1 and TRBJ2-7; TRBD2 aligns across 12 bases. Germline CDR1 is DFQATT and CDR2 is SNEGSKA (reference sequence). The CDR3 loop spans 14 amino acids. The CDR3 spells CSARGLAGPFEQYF. CDR3 in DNA: TGCAGTGCCAGAGGACTAGCGGGGCCCTTCGAGCAGTACTTC.

This clonotype appeared many times. This rearrangement joins TRBV6-1 to TRBJ2-2; the D gene is possibly TRBD2 (7 bases). From germline, CDR1 is MNHNS and CDR2 SASEGT. This CDR3 region has 15 residues. Trimming stripped 8 bases from V and 3 bases from J, with 16 bases between. The CDR3 region has the DNA TGTGCCAGCCGCCGGGGGGCAGTTGACACCGGGGAGCTGTTTTTT. As protein: CASRRGAVDTGELFF.

The J gene is TRBJ1-1, the V gene TRBV7-9; 7 nucleotides align to TRBD1. The CDR3 is 14 residues long. CDR1 and CDR2 (germline): SEHNR, FQNEAQ (reference sequence). With V trimmed by 4 bases and J by 1 base, 3 bases remained unmatched. The DNA for the CDR3 is TGTGCCAGCAGCTCTAGGACAGGGAACACTGAAGCTTTCTTT. Protein: CASSSRTGNTEAFF.

The rearrangement uses TRBV30 and TRBJ2-5; D is possibly TRBD1 (5 bases). The CDR3 sequence is 14 residues long. The V gene lost 0 bases and the J gene lost 2 bases, with 10 bases spanning the gap. Germline V gene lookup returns CDR1 GTSNPN and CDR2 SVGIG (reference sequence). CDR3 nucleotides: TGTGCCTGGAGTGTAGGGGCAGGGCAAGAGACCCAGTACTTC. This encodes CAWSVGAGQETQYF.

The chain recombines TRBV5-1 with TRBJ2-6, with no clear D. V was cut by 1 base and J by 4 bases, with 3 bases left in between. Germline CDR1 is SGHRS and CDR2 is YFSETQ. The CDR3 runs 13 residues. The CDR3 region is CASSLFGANVLTF. CDR3 DNA sequence: TGCGCCAGCAGCTTGTTCGGGGCCAACGTCCTGACTTTC.

This clonotype has only a few counts. The chain couples TRBV28 to TRBJ1-5; 8 bases fit TRBD1. Trimming removed 9 bases from V and 4 bases from J; junction bases left unmatched: 8. The CDR3 covers 14 residues. CDR1 MDHEN and CDR2 SYDVKM come from the germline V gene. CDR3 DNA: TGTGCCAGTTCACCGGGACAGGCTAATCAGCCCCAGCATTTT. This sequence encodes CASSPGQANQPQHF.

The chain joins TRBV5-4 to TRBJ2-1; tentatively, D is TRBD2 (6 bases). Trimming stripped 1 base from V and 5 bases from J, with 7 bases between. Per germline, CDR1 SGHNT and CDR2 YYREEE (reference sequence). This CDR3 contains 13 residues. Here the CDR3 reads CASSLRGNNEQFF. The CDR3 DNA follows: TGTGCCAGCAGCTTGCGGGGGAACAATGAGCAGTTCTTC.

On this clonotype itself: A read error may be the cause here, since a much bigger clone is one base away. This chain joins TRBV5-6 and TRBJ2-1, with 7 bases matching TRBD2. The CDR3 totals 16 residues. The germline gives CDR1 SGHDT, CDR2 YYEEEE. DNA for the CDR3: TGTGACAGCAGGACAAGCGGGGCTACCTCCTACAATGAGCAGTTCTTC. This translates into CDSRTSGATSYNEQFF.

The gene calls are TRBV20-1 and TRBJ2-7, with unresolved D. V was cut by 3 bases and J by 4 bases, with 13 bases left in between. The CDR3 extends over 13 amino acids. Per the germline V gene, CDR1 is DFQATT and CDR2 is SNEGSKA (reference sequence). The CDR3 sequence: CSARWQQEYEQYF. CDR3 in DNA: TGCAGTGCTAGGTGGCAGCAGGAGTACGAGCAGTACTTC.

V gene TRBV3-1 combines with J gene TRBJ2-1, with D hard to call. The CDR3 has 16 residues. V lost 3 bases to trimming and J lost 0 bases, with 12 bases between them. CDR1 and CDR2 from the germline V gene are LGHDT and YNNKEL (reference sequence). CDR3 sequence reads: CASSQALESSYNEQFF. The CDR3 DNA is TGTGCCAGCAGCCAGGCACTCGAAAGCTCCTACAATGAGCAGTTCTTC.

This clonotype turned up a few times. This chain connects TRBV20-1 to TRBJ2-1; 11 bases line up with TRBD2. CDR3 size: 15 residues. CDR1 DFQATT and CDR2 SNEGSKA come from the germline V gene (reference sequence). Trimming cost V 5 bases and J 3 bases; bases outside gene matches: 6. CDR3 nucleotide sequence: TGCAGTGCTCCCCGTCTAGCGGGAGGCTACAATGAGCAGTTCTTC. Residues: CSAPRLAGGYNEQFF.

This chain joins TRBV5-1 and TRBJ1-1; D unclear. Germline lookup yields CDR1 SGHRS and CDR2 YFSETQ. The CDR3 sequence is 13 residues long. The V and J ends lost 0 bases and 3 bases respectively, with 6 bases between them. In DNA, the CDR3 is TGCGCCAGCAGCTTGGCTGGGGACACTGAAGCTTTCTTT. Residues: CASSLAGDTEAFF.

This chain links TRBV20-1 with TRBJ2-1; 8 bases are shared with TRBD2. J was trimmed by 0 bases and V by 5 bases; bases with no gene match: 12. CDR3 length: 17 residues. The germline V gene has CDR1 DFQATT and CDR2 SNEGSKA (reference sequence). CDR3 sequence reads: CSAPDGGGFSSYNEQFF. The CDR3 DNA is TGCAGTGCTCCGGACGGGGGGGGGTTCAGCTCCTACAATGAGCAGTTCTTC.

The chain uses TRBV12-3 or TRBV12-4 and TRBJ2-6; D not resolved. This CDR3 has 13 amino acids. Trimming removed 7 bases at V and 0 bases at J, with 4 bases between. DNA for the CDR3: TGTGCCAGCACCCGCTCTGGGGCCAACGTCCTGACTTTC. Translation gives CASTRSGANVLTF.

This clonotype has just a few counts. The gene calls are TRBV30 and TRBJ2-3, with 8 bases matching TRBD2. V was clipped by 0 bases and J by 1 base; unmatched bases: 15. Looked up from germline, CDR1 is GTSNPN and CDR2 is SVGIG (reference sequence). This CDR3 has 19 residues. The CDR3 coding sequence is TGTGCCTGGAGTGTACGAAGTAGCGGGACGTCGCGGGGCACAGATACGCAGTATTTT. Residues: CAWSVRSSGTSRGTDTQYF.

The chain carries TRBV7-6 and TRBJ1-5, with a tentative D call TRBD1 (5 bases). V was shortened by 1 base and J by 7 bases, with 11 bases between the two germline ends. The CDR3 runs to 14 residues. CDR1 is SGHVS and CDR2 is FNYEAQ in the germline V gene. The CDR3 DNA sequence: TGTGCCAGCAGCTTAGTTAGTGGGGACCAGCCCCAGCATTTT. The encoded protein is CASSLVSGDQPQHF. The full variable domain, completed using reference TRBV7-6 and TRBJ1-5, is GAGVSQSPRYKVTKRGQDVALRCDPISGHVSLYWYRQALGQGPEFLTYFNYEAQQDKSGLPNDRFSAERPEGSISTLTIQRTEQRDSAMYRCASSLVSGDQPQHFGDGTRLSIL.

The chain employs TRBV6-1 and TRBJ1-1; 12 nucleotides line up with TRBD1. V gave up 6 bases and J gave up 6 bases; unmatched junction bases: 8. This CDR3 is 15 amino acids long. Germline V gives CDR1 MNHNS, CDR2 SASEGT. CDR3 DNA: TGTGCCAGCAGAACGACCGGGACAGGGGGCCCTGAAGCTTTCTTT. This codes for CASRTTGTGGPEAFF.

This clonotype was detected ten times or more. The chain combines TRBV10-3 with TRBJ1-2; D is perhaps TRBD1 (5 bases). The CDR3 length is 12 residues. V was clipped by 7 bases and J by 6 bases, with 12 bases between them. The germline V gene has CDR1 ENHRY and CDR2 SYGVKD. CDR3 in DNA: TGTGCCATCAACAGGTTAGGGGATGGCTACACCTTC. Translated, it gives CAINRLGDGYTF.

This clonotype was seen more than once but under ten times. This chain links TRBV18 with TRBJ1-1; D may be TRBD1 (6 bases). The germline V gene has CDR1 KGHSH and CDR2 LQKENI. The V end was cut by 2 bases, the J end by 0 bases, with 16 bases between. The CDR3 is 17 residues long. The CDR3 loop is CASSPVDSGQMNTEAFF. For the CDR3, the DNA is TGTGCCAGCTCACCAGTTGATTCGGGACAAATGAACACTGAAGCTTTCTTT.